This T cell receptor (beta chain) emerged from a study of shared clonotypes between healthy human individuals. Every one of the donors was a Caucasian adult that lived in Nashville, Tennessee. Profiling relied on immunoSEQ multiplex PCR, and the TCRdb table lists in-frame clones only, not all of them. The sample has about 500,000 clones; roughly four fifths are singletons. Between the trimmed V and J ends, which lost 1 base and 1 base, there was a span of 16 bases. There are 17 residues in the CDR3. Germline CDR1 reads MGHRA; CDR2 reads YSYEKL. Material for sequencing was PBMCs. This rearrangement joins TRBV4-1 to TRBJ1-2, with unresolved D. The clonotype was recovered from a middle-aged woman in good health. Some clones in this sample may be carry-over from other donors' samples. The CDR3 protein is CASSQAPYRGLNYGYTF. CDR3 DNA: TGCGCCAGCAGCCAAGCGCCCTACCGAGGGCTTAACTATGGCTACACCTTC.